This T cell receptor beta chain stems from a study of T cell repertoires in cytomegalovirus infection. Turning to the study itself: CMV infection together with matching HLA type was indicated by public TCR beta signatures.

This clonotype was counted ten times or more. Germline V gene lookup returns CDR1 LGHNA and CDR2 YNFKEQ. The CDR3 loop spans 16 amino acids. Deletions cut 4 bases from V and 4 bases from J, with 16 bases between. TCRdb analysed the reads with MiXCR anew, one entry per CDR3 protein. The sample has 490,000 or so distinct CDR3 sequences, approximately 11% seen once. The chain links TRBV4-2 to TRBJ2-2, with D tentatively TRBD2 (6 bases). Sequenced: PBMCs. This TCR derives from a human donor in good health (CMV status not recorded). Some clones in this sample may be carry-over from other donors' samples. CDR3 sequence (DNA): TGTGCCAGCAGCCTAACAGCGGGCGTGGGCACCGGGGAGCTGTTTTTT. Translation: CASSLTAGVGTGELFF.